The 13 T cell receptor beta chains in this list originate from one sample, sequenced in a study of blood T cell repertoires in COVID-19. Measured with immunoSEQ multiplex PCR; TCRdb has only the in-frame clones, and not every one. The sample has some 45,000 clones; 91% are singletons. Sequenced: peripheral blood. These receptors originate from a man between 70 and 80 years old with active COVID-19.

The chain has TRBV7-2 and TRBJ1-1; unclear D gene. CDR1 is SGHTA, CDR2 FQGNSA, per germline. The CDR3 is 15 residues long. Deletions cut 2 bases from V and 4 bases from J, with 14 bases between. The CDR3 sequence: CASSLSPGFGTEAFF. In DNA, the CDR3 is TGTGCCAGCAGCTTATCACCGGGTTTTGGCACTGAAGCTTTCTTT.

The chain joins TRBV2 to TRBJ1-1, with D hard to call. V shed 6 bases and J shed 3 bases, with 17 bases lying between them. Germline V CDR1 and CDR2: SNHLY, FYNNEI. The CDR3 runs 15 residues. In DNA, the CDR3 is TGTGCCAGCAGGCCCCCCGGCTCGCGGGACACTGAAGCTTTCTTT. It is translated as CASRPPGSRDTEAFF.

This clone showed up just once. CDR3 sequence: CASSWTGGYSNQPQHF. CDR3 sequence (DNA): TGTGCCAGCAGCTGGACAGGGGGGTATAGCAATCAGCCCCAGCATTTT. The V call is TRBV9, the J call TRBJ1-5, with TRBD1 matching over 10 bases. Per the germline V gene, CDR1 is SGDLS and CDR2 is YYNGEE. V dropped 4 bases and J dropped 0; count of bases not matched to a gene: 4. The length of the CDR3 is 16 residues.

This chain joins TRBV19 and TRBJ1-4; TRBD1 matches 10 bases. The length of the CDR3 is 15 residues. The V gene's germline CDR1 is LNHDA and CDR2 SQIVND (reference sequence). J lost 6 bases, V lost 7 bases, and 8 bases had no gene match. The CDR3 is CASTDRDRGYEKLFF. CDR3 nucleotides: TGTGCCAGTACCGATCGGGACAGGGGATATGAAAAACTGTTTTTT. Based on the CDR3 plus reference TRBV19 and TRBJ1-4, the full variable domain is DGGITQSPKYLFRKEGQNVTLSCEQNLNHDAMYWYRQDPGQGLRLIYYSQIVNDFQKGDIAEGYSVSREKKESFPLTVTSAQKNPTAFYLCASTDRDRGYEKLFFGSGTQLSVL.

The chain has TRBV5-1 and TRBJ2-3; D not certain. In germline, CDR1 is SGHRS, CDR2 YFSETQ. This CDR3 has 13 residues. The germline V and J ends were trimmed by 2 bases and 5 bases, with 9 bases remaining between them. The CDR3 loop is CASSLTVGDTQYF. CDR3 bases: TGCGCCAGCAGCTTAACAGTCGGAGATACGCAGTATTTT.

The CDR3 coding sequence is TGTGCCAGCAGCGTCTACAGGGATATGAATGAGCAGTTCTTC. As protein: CASSVYRDMNEQFF. V gene TRBV9 combines with J gene TRBJ2-1; a possible D gene is TRBD1 (6 bases). Germline V gene data show CDR1 as SGDLS and CDR2 as YYNGEE. V lost 2 bases, J lost 7 bases, and 13 bases lay in between. CDR3 length: 14 amino acids.

This sequence joins TRBV30 and TRBJ2-5; 9 nucleotides align to TRBD1. The J segment lost 7 bases and the V segment lost 5 bases, leaving 8 bases of the junction unmatched. In germline, CDR1 is GTSNPN, CDR2 SVGIG (reference sequence). This CDR3 region has 13 residues. The CDR3 nucleotides read TGTGCCTGGGCCTACAGGGGGCCGGGGACCCAGTACTTC. It translates to CAWAYRGPGTQYF.

The rearrangement links TRBV5-6 to TRBJ2-1; D possibly corresponds to TRBD1 (6 bases). The length of the CDR3 is 15 residues. CDR1 SGHDT and CDR2 YYEEEE come from the germline V gene. Deletions cut 7 bases from V and 2 bases from J, with 16 bases between. The CDR3: CASWGYGQTYNEQFF. The CDR3 DNA reads as TGTGCCAGCTGGGGATATGGACAGACCTACAATGAGCAGTTCTTC.

The chain recombines TRBV7-9 with TRBJ1-4, with 7 bases fitting TRBD1. J lost 8 bases, V lost 6 bases, and 6 bases had no gene match. This CDR3 has 13 residues. Germline V gene data show CDR1 as SEHNR and CDR2 as FQNEAQ (reference sequence). CDR3 nucleotides: TGTGCCAGCAGAAGGGGGCAATGGGAAAAACTGTTTTTT. This sequence encodes CASRRGQWEKLFF.

The J gene is TRBJ1-2, the V gene TRBV4-1; the match to TRBD1 covers 10 bases. CDR3 length: 15 residues. V gave up 3 bases and J gave up 7 bases; unmatched junction bases: 8. Germline loops: CDR1 MGHRA, CDR2 YSYEKL. This CDR3 is CASSQFFRTGGGYTF. CDR3 DNA sequence: TGCGCCAGCAGCCAGTTTTTTAGGACAGGGGGTGGCTACACCTTC.

The CDR3 DNA sequence: TGTGCCAGCAGCTACCTGACAGTGGGTGCTTTCTTT. It specifies CASSYLTVGAFF. The chain employs TRBV28 and TRBJ1-1, with D maybe TRBD1 (5 bases). CDR1 is MDHEN and CDR2 is SYDVKM in the germline V gene. This CDR3 is 12 amino acids long. V lost 6 bases and J 11 bases, leaving 16 bases between the germline ends.

The rearrangement links TRBV5-1 to TRBJ2-1; 7 nucleotides match TRBD2. The CDR3 sequence is 15 residues long. The V gene's germline CDR1 is SGHRS and CDR2 YFSETQ. Trimming took 4 bases from V and 1 from J; bases not matched to a gene: 5. The CDR3 nucleotides are TGCGCCAGCAGCCCGAATAGCGGGTCCTACAATGAGCAGTTCTTC. The encoded protein is CASSPNSGSYNEQFF. The full variable domain, with the rest looked up from reference TRBV5-1 and TRBJ2-1, is KAGVTQTPRYLIKTRGQQVTLSCSPISGHRSVSWYQQTPGQGLQFLFEYFSETQRNKGNFPGRFSGRQFSNSRSEMNVSTLELGDSALYLCASSPNSGSYNEQFFGPGTRLTVL.

Points on this clone: The junction departs from germline at one end; a sequencing error may be responsible. V gene TRBV3-1 (or the pseudogene TRBV3-2) combines with J gene TRBJ2-3; TRBD2 matches at 7 bases. Germline V gives CDR1 LGHDT, CDR2 YNNKEL (reference sequence). This CDR3 contains 18 residues. DNA of the CDR3: TGTGCCAGCAGCTACCGACTAGCTAAGGTTCTTAGCAGAGATACGCAGTATTTT. It is translated as CASSYRLAKVLSRDTQYF.